This T cell receptor beta chain was obtained from a study of OX40 agonist ivuxolimab in advanced cancers. A remark on this clone: The sample carries other DNA sequences with the same CDR3.

Measured with immunoSEQ multiplex PCR; TCRdb has only the in-frame clones, and not every one. Among tens of thousands of clones listed, around 84% were seen once. This TCR was recovered from an adult with an advanced solid tumor such as melanoma, head and neck, liver or kidney cancer. The sequences come from CD4+ or CD8+ T cells sorted from blood, collected in a trial of the OX40 agonist ivuxolimab.

The CDR3 region is CASSLRGRITDTQYF. The CDR3 DNA reads as TGTGCCAGCAGCTTACGAGGGAGAATTACAGATACGCAGTATTTT. The chain joins TRBV7-2 to TRBJ2-3; tentatively, D is TRBD2 (5 bases). The CDR3 extends over 15 amino acids. Germline V gene lookup returns CDR1 SGHTA and CDR2 FQGNSA. V was clipped by 2 bases and J by 3 bases, with 12 bases between them.